The clone carrying this T cell receptor (beta chain) was observed at least ten times. Germline CDR1 is MGHDK and CDR2 is SYGVNS. The CDR3 runs 16 residues. V trimming: 4 bases; J trimming: 1 base; junction bases outside the gene matches: 4. This record belongs to a study of human T cells and chemical hapten exposure. Study information: Patients, a majority of them female, were diagnosed with alopecia areata, totalis or universalis.

TCRdb analysed the RACE reads with MiXCR anew, one entry per CDR3 protein. The sample carries about 30,000 distinct CDR3 sequences, about 5.6% recorded once. Time point here: patch test 3, about 24 weeks after DPC sensitization. Indicated treatment: therapeutic diphenylcyclopropenone sensitization with weekly scalp DPC. This chain links TRBV25-1 with TRBJ2-5; 12 bases fit TRBD1. The input for sequencing was whole blood, taken in connection with sensitization to the hapten diphenylcyclopropenone (DPC). The sequence derives from a man younger than 45 with alopecia areata. Some clones in this sample may be carry-over from other donors' samples. CDR3 sequence (DNA): TGTGCCAGCAGTGTGCCGGGACAGGGGGCCCAAGAGACCCAGTACTTC. Its protein product is CASSVPGQGAQETQYF.